Presented here are 8 T cell receptor beta chains from one specimen sequenced in a study of blood T cells in healthy people across ages. A sample-barcoded 5' primer and a J-beta primer mix were used in a second PCR of roughly 7 to 11 cycles. TCRdb called the 5' RACE reads again in MiXCR, with one record for every CDR3 protein. Among approximately 1,000,000 distinct CDR3 sequences listed, more than 30% were seen once. Material: blood. The receptors derive from a man between 18 and 29 years old in good health.

This clonotype has only a few counts. This CDR3 is CASSQLGRGELFF. The CDR3 DNA is TGCGCCAGCAGCCAACTCGGTCGCGGGGAGCTGTTTTTT. V is TRBV4-3 and J is TRBJ2-2; unclear D gene. The CDR3 covers 13 residues. The V end was cut by 2 bases, the J end by 7 bases, with 8 bases between. Germline CDR1 LGHNA, CDR2 YSLEER.

Of note for this clonotype: With a much larger clone just one base away, this may be a read error. V usage is TRBV6-5 and J usage is TRBJ1-2; possible D gene TRBD1, 5 bases. Trimming pared 6 bases from V and 5 bases from J, leaving 10 bases between. Germline values: CDR1 MNHEY, CDR2 SVGAGI. The CDR3 is made up of 12 amino acids. The DNA for the CDR3 is TGTGCCAGCAGGGCGACAGCTTATGGCTACACCTTC. The encoded protein is CASRATAYGYTF.

This clonotype has a handful of counts. This sequence joins TRBV20-1 and TRBJ2-2; D is unresolved. The CDR3 is made up of 12 amino acids. Looked up from germline, CDR1 is DFQATT and CDR2 is SNEGSKA (reference sequence). The ends were cut back, 6 bases at V and 6 bases at J, with 11 bases in the middle. In DNA, the CDR3 is TGCAGTGCGCCCTGGGTGTCCGGGGAGCTGTTTTTT. Translation: CSAPWVSGELFF.

A few counts support this clonotype. The chain has TRBV11-2 and TRBJ2-7; D unclear. Germline CDR1 SGHAT, CDR2 FQNNGV. This CDR3 spans 14 amino acids. V dropped 1 base and J dropped 2 bases, with 9 bases sitting between them. The CDR3 region is CASSLVYLPYEQYF. CDR3 coding DNA: TGTGCCAGCAGCTTAGTCTACCTTCCCTACGAGCAGTACTTC.

The genes are TRBV19 and TRBJ1-5; TRBD1 might be the D (5 bases). This CDR3 contains 13 residues. CDR1 is LNHDA, CDR2 SQIVND, per germline (reference sequence). Trimming left V 5 bases short and J 5 bases short, with 10 bases between. CDR3 coding DNA: TGTGCCAGTAGTGTGACAGATTATCAGCCCCAGCATTTT. Amino acids: CASSVTDYQPQHF.

The V gene is TRBV5-1, the J gene TRBJ1-2; 7 bases agree with TRBD1. The germline gives CDR1 SGHRS, CDR2 YFSETQ. CDR3 length: 14 amino acids. Germline trimming cut 9 bases from V and 0 bases from J; bases unmatched to any gene: 8. CDR3 loop: CATSTTGTNYGYTF. The CDR3 DNA reads as TGCGCCACCTCCACGACAGGGACTAACTATGGCTACACCTTC.

The chain links TRBV7-6 to TRBJ2-5; the D is unclear. Germline V gene sequence: CDR1 SGHVS, CDR2 FNYEAQ. V was trimmed by 1 base and J by 11 bases, leaving 20 bases between them. The CDR3 has 15 amino acids. The CDR3 DNA reads as TGTGCCAGCAGCTTAGGAACGGGTCGGGCCCATGAGCAGTACTTC. Protein product: CASSLGTGRAHEQYF.

The CDR3 nucleotides are TGTGCCAGCAGCAACGAATATAGCGTAAGCAATGAGCAGTACTTC. Translation: CASSNEYSVSNEQYF. V and J are TRBV5-6 and TRBJ2-7, with D perhaps TRBD2 (5 bases). Trimming removed 4 bases from V and 7 bases from J, with 21 bases in between. The CDR3 has 15 amino acids. CDR1 and CDR2 (germline): SGHDT, YYEEEE.